Below, 2 T cell receptor beta chains from the same sample are listed, as sequenced in a study of CD8 T cells in ankylosing spondylitis. MiXCR was run by TCRdb on the 5' RACE reads, yielding one entry per CDR3 protein. The table has about 190,000 distinct CDR3 sequences, 10% to 15% seen once. The sample comprised blood, either unsorted or a sorted T cell fraction (not recorded which). These receptors were taken from a female donor with ankylosing spondylitis or in good health (not recorded which).

This clonotype was seen repeatedly, ten times or more. The chain has TRBV20-1 and TRBJ2-4, with 7 positions matching TRBD2. Germline CDR1 reads DFQATT; CDR2 reads SNEGSKA (reference sequence). The trim removed 6 bases at V and 3 bases at J, leaving 8 bases unmatched. The CDR3 is 14 amino acids. The CDR3: CSAGDGRVKNIQYF. The CDR3 DNA follows: TGCAGTGCGGGTGATGGGAGGGTCAAAAACATTCAGTACTTC.

The chain has TRBV5-1 and TRBJ2-3; D possibly uses TRBD1 or TRBD2 (5 bases each). The germline gives CDR1 SGHRS, CDR2 YFSETQ. V shed 0 bases and J shed 10 bases, with 9 bases lying between them. The CDR3 spans 12 residues. In DNA form, the CDR3 reads TGCGCCAGCAGCTTGGAGCAGGGACCGCAGTATTTT. Its translation is CASSLEQGPQYF. Full variable domain (missing parts from reference TRBV5-1 and TRBJ2-3): KAGVTQTPRYLIKTRGQQVTLSCSPISGHRSVSWYQQTPGQGLQFLFEYFSETQRNKGNFPGRFSGRQFSNSRSEMNVSTLELGDSALYLCASSLEQGPQYFGPGTRLTVL.